This T cell receptor (beta chain) was observed in a study of blood T cells in healthy people across ages. The use of a sample-barcoded 5' primer and a J-beta primer mix characterized a second PCR of roughly 7 to 11 cycles. TCRdb redid the calling of the 5' RACE reads with MiXCR, one entry per CDR3 protein. The sample has about 720,000 distinct CDR3 sequences; 22% are singletons. This TCR came from a man aged 65-85 years in good health. Sequencing was done on a sample of blood.

CDR3 sequence: CASSQDLGSGGKLFF. The CDR3 DNA reads as TGCGCCAGCAGCCAAGATCTCGGGTCCGGAGGAAAACTGTTTTTT. The J gene is TRBJ1-4, the V gene TRBV4-1; no clear D gene. CDR1 is MGHRA and CDR2 is YSYEKL in the germline V gene. CDR3 size: 15 residues. Trimming left V 0 bases short and J 10 bases short, with 15 bases between.